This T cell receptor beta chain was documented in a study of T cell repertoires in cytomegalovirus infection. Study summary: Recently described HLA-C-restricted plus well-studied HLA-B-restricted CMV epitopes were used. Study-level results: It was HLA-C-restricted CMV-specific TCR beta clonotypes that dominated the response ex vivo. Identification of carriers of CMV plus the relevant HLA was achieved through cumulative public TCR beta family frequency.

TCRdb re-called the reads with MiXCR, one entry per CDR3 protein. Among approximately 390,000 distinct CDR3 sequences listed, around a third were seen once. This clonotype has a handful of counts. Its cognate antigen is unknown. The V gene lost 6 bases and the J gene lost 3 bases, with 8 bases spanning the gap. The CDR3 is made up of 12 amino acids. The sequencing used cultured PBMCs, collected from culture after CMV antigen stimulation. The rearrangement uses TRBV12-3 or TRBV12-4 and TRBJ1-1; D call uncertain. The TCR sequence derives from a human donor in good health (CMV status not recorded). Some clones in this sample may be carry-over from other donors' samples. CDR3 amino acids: CASRQQDTEAFF. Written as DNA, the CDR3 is TGTGCCAGCAGGCAGCAGGACACTGAAGCTTTCTTT.